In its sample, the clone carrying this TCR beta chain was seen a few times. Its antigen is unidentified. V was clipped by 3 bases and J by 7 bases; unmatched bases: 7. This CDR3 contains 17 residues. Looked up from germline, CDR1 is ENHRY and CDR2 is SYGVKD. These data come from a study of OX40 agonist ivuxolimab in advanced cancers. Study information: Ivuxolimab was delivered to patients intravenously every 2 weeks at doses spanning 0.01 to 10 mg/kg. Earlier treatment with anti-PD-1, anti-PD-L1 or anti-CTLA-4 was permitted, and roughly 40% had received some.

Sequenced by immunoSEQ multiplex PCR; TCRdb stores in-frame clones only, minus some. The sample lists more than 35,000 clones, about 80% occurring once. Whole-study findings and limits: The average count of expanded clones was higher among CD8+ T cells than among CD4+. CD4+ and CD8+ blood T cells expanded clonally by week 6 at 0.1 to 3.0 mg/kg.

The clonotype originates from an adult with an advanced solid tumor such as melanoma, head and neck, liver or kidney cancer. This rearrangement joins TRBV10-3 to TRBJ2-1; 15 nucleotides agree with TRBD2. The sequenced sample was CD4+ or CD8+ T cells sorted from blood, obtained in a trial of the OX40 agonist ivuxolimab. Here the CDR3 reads CAISDPGLAGGRNEQFF. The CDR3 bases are TGTGCCATCAGTGACCCGGGACTAGCGGGAGGAAGGAATGAGCAGTTCTTC.